This is a list of T cell receptor beta chains from one sample in a study of T cell responses to AZD1222 COVID-19 vaccine. Produced via immunoSEQ multiplex PCR; TCRdb's table is partial and in-frame only. The sample contains about 100,000 clones, 70% to 90% of which appear only once. Material: peripheral blood, obtained on day 0 of AZD1222 vaccination. Receptors originate from an adult in good health. Each CDR3 is given with its conserved first and last residue. Each record gives: V gene, J gene, clone size, D gene, CDR3 protein, CDR3 DNA. The D gene is left open where the match is weak. The size of a clone is reported for some rows only, either as once, few or many, or as a class for expanded clones.

V gene: TRBV7-6
J gene: TRBJ2-5
clone size: few
D gene: .
CDR3 protein: CASSTRRRGANVGTQYF
CDR3 DNA: TGTGCCAGCAGCACGCGCCGGAGGGGCGCAAATGTAGGGACCCAGTACTTC

V gene: TRBV21-1
J gene: TRBJ1-2
clone size: .
D gene: .
CDR3 protein: CASSKHVDKDGYTF
CDR3 DNA: TGTGCCAGCAGCAAACACGTAGATAAGGACGGCTACACCTTC

V gene: TRBV7-9
J gene: TRBJ1-1
clone size: .
D gene: TRBD1
CDR3 protein: CASSSGQGVTEAFF
CDR3 DNA: TGTGCCAGCAGCTCGGGACAGGGGGTCACTGAAGCTTTCTTT

V gene: TRBV30
J gene: TRBJ1-6
clone size: .
D gene: .
CDR3 protein: CAWSRQVSPLHF
CDR3 DNA: TGTGCCTGGAGTAGGCAGGTGTCACCCCTCCACTTT

V gene: TRBV11-3
J gene: TRBJ2-7
clone size: .
D gene: TRBD1
CDR3 protein: CASSLFGTGDHEQYF
CDR3 DNA: TGTGCCAGCAGCTTATTTGGGACAGGGGACCACGAGCAGTACTTC

V gene: TRBV28
J gene: TRBJ1-4
clone size: .
D gene: .
CDR3 protein: CASSLAGVEKLFF
CDR3 DNA: TGTGCCAGCAGTTTAGCCGGGGTGGAAAAACTGTTTTTT

V gene: TRBV6-5
J gene: TRBJ2-7
clone size: .
D gene: TRBD1
CDR3 protein: CASSYSGTGGGEQYF
CDR3 DNA: TGTGCCAGCAGTTACTCCGGGACAGGGGGCGGCGAGCAGTACTTC

V gene: TRBV18
J gene: TRBJ2-7
clone size: .
D gene: TRBD1
CDR3 protein: CASSPPGTGNYEQYF
CDR3 DNA: TGTGCCAGCTCACCACCGGGGACAGGAAACTACGAGCAGTACTTC

V gene: TRBV11-2
J gene: TRBJ2-5
clone size: .
D gene: .
CDR3 protein: CASSLDLGGGGETQYF
CDR3 DNA: TGTGCCAGCAGCTTAGATCTGGGAGGGGGGGGAGAGACCCAGTACTTC

V gene: TRBV19
J gene: TRBJ1-2
clone size: .
D gene: TRBD1
CDR3 protein: CASSPLTGGYGYTF
CDR3 DNA: TGTGCCAGTAGTCCCCTGACAGGGGGCTATGGCTACACCTTC

V gene: TRBV2
J gene: TRBJ2-7
clone size: .
D gene: .
CDR3 protein: CASSGSTVYEQYF
CDR3 DNA: TGTGCCAGCAGTGGGTCGACAGTATACGAGCAGTACTTC

V gene: TRBV5-6
J gene: TRBJ1-1
clone size: .
D gene: .
CDR3 protein: CASSQWNTEAFF
CDR3 DNA: TGTGCCAGCAGCCAATGGAACACTGAAGCTTTCTTT

V gene: TRBV7-9
J gene: TRBJ2-3
clone size: .
D gene: .
CDR3 protein: CASSLANGRPSDTQYF
CDR3 DNA: TGTGCCAGCAGCTTAGCGAACGGGAGACCGTCAGATACGCAGTATTTT

V gene: TRBV7-9
J gene: TRBJ2-3
clone size: .
D gene: TRBD2
CDR3 protein: CASSSRLAGGADTQYF
CDR3 DNA: TGTGCCAGCAGCTCTCGACTAGCGGGAGGGGCGGATACGCAGTATTTT

V gene: TRBV5-8
J gene: TRBJ1-1
clone size: .
D gene: .
CDR3 protein: CASLLGIGAEAFF
CDR3 DNA: TGTGCCAGCTTACTTGGGATTGGGGCTGAAGCTTTCTTT

V gene: TRBV27
J gene: TRBJ2-2
clone size: .
D gene: .
CDR3 protein: CASSLRDPNTGELFF
CDR3 DNA: TGTGCCAGCAGCCTCCGGGACCCTAACACCGGGGAGCTGTTTTTT

V gene: TRBV5-4
J gene: TRBJ2-3
clone size: once
D gene: .
CDR3 protein: CASSSGGGGPSTDTQYF
CDR3 DNA: TGTGCCAGCAGCTCGGGCGGAGGGGGGCCCAGCACAGATACGCAGTATTTT

V gene: TRBV2
J gene: TRBJ2-7
clone size: .
D gene: .
CDR3 protein: CASSMGAYYEQYF
CDR3 DNA: TGTGCCAGCTCGATGGGGGCGTACTACGAGCAGTACTTC

V gene: TRBV7-8
J gene: TRBJ2-7
clone size: .
D gene: .
CDR3 protein: CASSLGSGGSGYEQYF
CDR3 DNA: TGTGCCAGCAGCTTAGGCTCGGGTGGTAGCGGCTACGAGCAGTACTTC

V gene: TRBV5-8
J gene: TRBJ2-7
clone size: .
D gene: .
CDR3 protein: CASSPKAGLTYEQYF
CDR3 DNA: TGTGCCAGCAGTCCCAAGGCGGGACTTACCTACGAGCAGTACTTC

V gene: TRBV14
J gene: TRBJ1-4
clone size: once
D gene: .
CDR3 protein: CASSEQAGVWEKLFF
CDR3 DNA: TGTGCCAGCAGCGAACAAGCAGGGGTATGGGAAAAACTGTTTTTT

V gene: TRBV4-3
J gene: TRBJ1-1
clone size: .
D gene: .
CDR3 protein: CASSQEIRGGNTEAFF
CDR3 DNA: TGCGCCAGCAGCCAAGAAATCCGCGGGGGGAACACTGAAGCTTTCTTT

V gene: TRBV4-1
J gene: TRBJ2-2
clone size: few
D gene: .
CDR3 protein: CASSRGEGRIFNTGELFF
CDR3 DNA: TGCGCCAGCAGCCGCGGCGAAGGACGGATCTTCAACACCGGGGAGCTGTTTTTT

V gene: TRBV7-8
J gene: TRBJ1-2
clone size: .
D gene: .
CDR3 protein: CASSQSSGVRNYGYTF
CDR3 DNA: TGTGCCAGCAGCCAGAGCTCGGGCGTGAGGAACTATGGCTACACCTTC

V gene: TRBV6-5
J gene: TRBJ1-2
clone size: .
D gene: .
CDR3 protein: CAGLSSLRGYTF
CDR3 DNA: TGTGCCGGACTTAGTTCACTGAGAGGCTACACCTTC

V gene: TRBV6-5
J gene: TRBJ1-2
clone size: .
D gene: .
CDR3 protein: CASSYSDFLGHGYTF
CDR3 DNA: TGTGCCAGCAGTTACTCGGACTTTTTGGGTCACGGCTACACCTTC

V gene: TRBV5-1
J gene: TRBJ1-2
clone size: .
D gene: .
CDR3 protein: CASSLGGPGTGYTF
CDR3 DNA: TGCGCCAGCAGCTTGGGAGGTCCAGGGACCGGCTACACCTTC

V gene: TRBV30
J gene: TRBJ2-4
clone size: .
D gene: .
CDR3 protein: CAWSAQQVAKNIQYF
CDR3 DNA: TGTGCCTGGAGTGCCCAACAGGTAGCCAAAAACATTCAGTACTTC